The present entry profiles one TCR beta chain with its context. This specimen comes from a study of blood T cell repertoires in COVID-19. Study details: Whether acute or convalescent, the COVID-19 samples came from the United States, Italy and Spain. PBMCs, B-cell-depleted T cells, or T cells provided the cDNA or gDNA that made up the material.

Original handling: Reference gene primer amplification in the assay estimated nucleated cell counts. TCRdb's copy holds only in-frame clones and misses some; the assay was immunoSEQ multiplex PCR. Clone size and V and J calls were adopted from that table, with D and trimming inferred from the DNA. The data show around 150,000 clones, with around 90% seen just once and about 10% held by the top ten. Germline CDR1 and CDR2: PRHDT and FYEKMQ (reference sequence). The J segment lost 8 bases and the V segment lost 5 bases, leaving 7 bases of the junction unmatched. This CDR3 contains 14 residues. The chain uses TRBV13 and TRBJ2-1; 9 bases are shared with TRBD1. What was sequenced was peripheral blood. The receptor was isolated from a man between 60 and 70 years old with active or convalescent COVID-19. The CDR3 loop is CASSLGQGTYEQFF. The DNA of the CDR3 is TGTGCCAGCAGCCTCGGACAGGGGACATATGAGCAGTTCTTC.